These 16 T cell receptor beta chains originate from one sample sequenced in a study of T-cell reconstitution after alpha-beta-depleted transplantation in children. Molecular barcoding with unique molecular identifiers was used for the TCRbeta library. MiXCR was run by TCRdb on the PCR reads, yielding one entry per CDR3 protein. The sample lists 280,000 or so distinct CDR3 sequences, around a tenth occurring once. The specimen comprised peripheral blood, sampled 180 days after TCRalphabeta/CD19-depleted stem cell transplant. The receptors derive from a male patient between 2 and 15 years old who had a stem cell transplant for chronic granulomatous disease, so the T cells may come from the graft donor.

This clonotype has only one observation. This rearrangement joins TRBV12-3 or TRBV12-4 to TRBJ2-3; D might be TRBD1 (5 bases). The J call could be wrong; TRBJ1-5 is a better fit for the DNA end. The CDR3 length is 14 residues. The CDR3 DNA reads as TGTGCCAGCAACCGCCCGGAGGACACAGATACGCAGCATTTT. It yields the protein CASNRPEDTDTQHF.

This clonotype occurred many times. The chain carries TRBV13 and TRBJ2-2; D could derive from TRBD1 or TRBD2 (6 bases each). This CDR3 has 13 residues. Trimming stripped 5 bases from V and 9 bases from J, with 13 bases between. Per the germline V gene, CDR1 is PRHDT and CDR2 is FYEKMQ (reference sequence). CDR3 nucleotides: TGTGCCAGCAGCCTCGGGGGCCTCAGGGAGCTGTTTTTT. Its translation: CASSLGGLRELFF. Based on the CDR3 plus reference TRBV13 and TRBJ2-2, the full variable domain is AAGVIQSPRHLIKEKRETATLKCYPIPRHDTVYWYQQGPGQDPQFLISFYEKMQSDKGSIPDRFSAQQFSDYHSELNMSSLELGDSALYFCASSLGGLRELFFGEGSRLTVL.

With regard to this clonotype: A read error may explain this, as a much larger clone is one base away. V and J are TRBV5-5 and TRBJ1-1, with D perhaps matching TRBD1 (5 bases). Looked up from germline, CDR1 is SGHKS and CDR2 is YYEKEE (reference sequence). This CDR3 comprises 13 residues. DNA for the CDR3: TGTGCCAGCAGCTTCTCGTCGGGGGAGCGGGCTTCCTTT. Translating gives CASSFSSGERASF.

Ten or more counts support this clonotype. This CDR3 reads CATAQGLFSYEQYF. CDR3 nucleotides: TGTGCCACCGCTCAGGGTCTCTTCTCCTACGAGCAGTACTTC. This chain joins TRBV10-3 and TRBJ2-7; D perhaps matches TRBD1 (5 bases). The CDR3 totals 14 residues. The V gene's germline CDR1 is ENHRY and CDR2 SYGVKD. The V end was cut by 10 bases, the J end by 0 bases, with 16 bases between.

This clonotype was recorded at least ten times. The chain employs TRBV7-9 and TRBJ1-1; D might be TRBD1 (5 bases). Trimming stripped 0 bases from V and 7 bases from J, with 12 bases between. Germline V gene data show CDR1 as SEHNR and CDR2 as FQNEAQ (reference sequence). The CDR3 totals 14 residues. CDR3 amino acids: CASSLAVGDSEAFF. As DNA, the CDR3 is TGTGCCAGCAGCTTAGCGGTCGGTGACAGTGAAGCTTTCTTT.

At least ten counts were recorded for this clonotype. The CDR3 spells CASSLVREANTGELFF. The CDR3 nucleotides read TGTGCCAGCAGCTTAGTTAGGGAGGCGAACACCGGGGAGCTGTTTTTT. The rearrangement uses TRBV7-8 and TRBJ2-2; D might be TRBD2 (6 bases). Trimming stripped 1 base from V and 0 bases from J, with 9 bases between. The CDR3 contains 16 residues. The germline CDR1 and CDR2 sequences are SGHVS and FQNEAQ.

This clonotype is judged medium-sized (0.01 to 0.1%). The CDR3 nucleotides read TGCAGTGCTAGAGATTTAGTTACTACAAGATACAATGAGCAGTTCTTC. It encodes CSARDLVTTRYNEQFF. V and J are TRBV20-1 and TRBJ2-1; D gene ambiguous. This CDR3 is 16 amino acids long. Per the germline V gene, CDR1 is DFQATT and CDR2 is SNEGSKA (reference sequence). The V end was cut by 0 bases, the J end by 4 bases, with 16 bases between.

There are many counts of this clonotype. This chain connects TRBV11-3 to TRBJ1-1; D gene uncertain. This CDR3 is 14 amino acids long. The V end lost 5 bases, the J end lost 7 bases, and 17 bases lay between the germline ends. Germline lookup yields CDR1 SGHNT and CDR2 YENEEA. The CDR3 region has the DNA TGTGCCAGCAGCCCGGGTGGGGAACAGCATGAAGCTTTCTTT. It translates to CASSPGGEQHEAFF.

This clonotype was counted many times. V and J are TRBV20-1 and TRBJ2-3, with D unresolved. V was shortened by 2 bases and J by 2 bases, with 8 bases between the two germline ends. CDR1 DFQATT and CDR2 SNEGSKA come from the germline V gene (reference sequence). This CDR3 is built from 13 residues. The CDR3 coding sequence is TGCAGTGCTAGAAGGTCACACACAGATACGCAGTATTTT. Translation: CSARRSHTDTQYF.

Ten or more counts support this clonotype. The chain employs TRBV28 and TRBJ2-7, with D tentatively TRBD1 (6 bases). The CDR3 is made up of 15 amino acids. In germline, CDR1 is MDHEN, CDR2 SYDVKM. Between the trimmed V and J ends, which lost 3 bases and 1 base, there was a span of 13 bases. CDR3 amino acids: CASSLPGTQSYEQYF. CDR3 DNA: TGTGCCAGCAGTTTGCCCGGGACACAGTCCTACGAGCAGTACTTC.

This clonotype was seen ten or more times. V gene TRBV3-1 combines with J gene TRBJ1-6; 8 bases align to TRBD1. Per germline, CDR1 LGHDT and CDR2 YNNKEL (reference sequence). The junction had 2 bases not matched to a gene; V was cut back by 1 base and J by 0 bases. This CDR3 comprises 17 residues. CDR3 loop: CASSQGQGSSYNSPLHF. The CDR3 DNA reads as TGTGCCAGCAGCCAAGGACAGGGGAGCTCCTATAATTCACCCCTCCACTTT.

This clonotype appeared many times. This chain joins TRBV27 and TRBJ1-2; D unclear. This CDR3 contains 14 residues. V was trimmed by 0 bases and J by 4 bases, leaving 9 bases between them. Per the germline V gene, CDR1 is MNHEY and CDR2 is SMNVEV (reference sequence). In DNA, the CDR3 is TGTGCCAGCAGTTTATCGGCGGGAGGCTATGGCTACACCTTC. The encoded protein is CASSLSAGGYGYTF.

This clonotype was found a few times. The V gene is TRBV11-2, the J gene TRBJ2-1; 7 bases are a match to TRBD1. The CDR3 spans 15 residues. Germline V CDR1 and CDR2: SGHAT, FQNNGV. Germline trimming cut 5 bases from V and 7 bases from J; bases unmatched to any gene: 11. The CDR3 region is CASSIATGSRNEQFF. In DNA form, the CDR3 reads TGTGCCAGCAGCATAGCGACAGGGTCTCGGAATGAGCAGTTCTTC.

The CDR3 DNA is TGTGCCAGCAGACGCACGACAGGGGGCGCAGAAGAGACCCAGTACTTC. It translates to CASRRTTGGAEETQYF. This chain joins TRBV5-4 and TRBJ2-5; 10 bases fit TRBD1. Germline CDR1 and CDR2: SGHNT and YYREEE (reference sequence). Losses at the gene ends were 5 bases for V and 3 bases for J; bases not matched to a gene: 10. CDR3 length equals 16 residues.

The chain has TRBV12-5 and TRBJ1-1; TRBD1 agrees at 9 bases. The CDR3 extends over 20 amino acids. In germline, CDR1 is LGHNT, CDR2 FRNRAP. Losses at the gene ends were 7 bases for V and 2 bases for J; bases not matched to a gene: 23. CDR3 DNA: TGTGCTAGTGCCTACGGACAGGGGCCCCGATGGGGAGGGTTTAACACTGAAGCTTTCTTT. This codes for CASAYGQGPRWGGFNTEAFF.

This clonotype was seen many times. The rearrangement uses TRBV20-1 and TRBJ2-7, with 7 positions matching TRBD2. The germline V gene encodes CDR1 DFQATT and CDR2 SNEGSKA (reference sequence). The CDR3 extends over 14 amino acids. Unmatched junction bases numbered 2, after V lost 0 bases and J lost 0 bases. For the CDR3, the DNA is TGCAGTGCTAGAGATGGACTAGTCTCCTACGAGCAGTACTTC. Translating gives CSARDGLVSYEQYF.